This record concerns one T cell receptor beta chain sequence. The data were taken from a study of blood T cell repertoires in COVID-19. Study details: Collection of acute and convalescent COVID-19 samples took place in the United States, Italy and Spain. Sample material is recorded as cDNA or gDNA derived from T cells, B-cell-depleted T cells, or PBMCs.

Study processing details: Amplification of reference gene primers provided the estimated nucleated cell counts. Generated by immunoSEQ multiplex PCR, the TCRdb table keeps only in-frame clones and is missing some. V, J and clone size were drawn from that table, and D and trimming were deduced from the DNA. Seen here are some 170,000 clones, 82% observed once, and the top ten hold approximately 9.1%. This TCR was recovered from a woman aged 70-85 years with acute or convalescent COVID-19. Material for sequencing was peripheral blood.

The DNA of the CDR3 is TGCGCCAGCAGCCTCTCCCGGGGACTTGGTCAGCCCCAGCATTTT. Translated: CASSLSRGLGQPQHF. V is TRBV4-3 and J is TRBJ1-5, with a weak D call TRBD1 (5 bases). The V end was cut by 4 bases, the J end by 6 bases, with 16 bases between. Germline CDR1 LGHNA, CDR2 YSLEER. The CDR3 length is 15 residues.